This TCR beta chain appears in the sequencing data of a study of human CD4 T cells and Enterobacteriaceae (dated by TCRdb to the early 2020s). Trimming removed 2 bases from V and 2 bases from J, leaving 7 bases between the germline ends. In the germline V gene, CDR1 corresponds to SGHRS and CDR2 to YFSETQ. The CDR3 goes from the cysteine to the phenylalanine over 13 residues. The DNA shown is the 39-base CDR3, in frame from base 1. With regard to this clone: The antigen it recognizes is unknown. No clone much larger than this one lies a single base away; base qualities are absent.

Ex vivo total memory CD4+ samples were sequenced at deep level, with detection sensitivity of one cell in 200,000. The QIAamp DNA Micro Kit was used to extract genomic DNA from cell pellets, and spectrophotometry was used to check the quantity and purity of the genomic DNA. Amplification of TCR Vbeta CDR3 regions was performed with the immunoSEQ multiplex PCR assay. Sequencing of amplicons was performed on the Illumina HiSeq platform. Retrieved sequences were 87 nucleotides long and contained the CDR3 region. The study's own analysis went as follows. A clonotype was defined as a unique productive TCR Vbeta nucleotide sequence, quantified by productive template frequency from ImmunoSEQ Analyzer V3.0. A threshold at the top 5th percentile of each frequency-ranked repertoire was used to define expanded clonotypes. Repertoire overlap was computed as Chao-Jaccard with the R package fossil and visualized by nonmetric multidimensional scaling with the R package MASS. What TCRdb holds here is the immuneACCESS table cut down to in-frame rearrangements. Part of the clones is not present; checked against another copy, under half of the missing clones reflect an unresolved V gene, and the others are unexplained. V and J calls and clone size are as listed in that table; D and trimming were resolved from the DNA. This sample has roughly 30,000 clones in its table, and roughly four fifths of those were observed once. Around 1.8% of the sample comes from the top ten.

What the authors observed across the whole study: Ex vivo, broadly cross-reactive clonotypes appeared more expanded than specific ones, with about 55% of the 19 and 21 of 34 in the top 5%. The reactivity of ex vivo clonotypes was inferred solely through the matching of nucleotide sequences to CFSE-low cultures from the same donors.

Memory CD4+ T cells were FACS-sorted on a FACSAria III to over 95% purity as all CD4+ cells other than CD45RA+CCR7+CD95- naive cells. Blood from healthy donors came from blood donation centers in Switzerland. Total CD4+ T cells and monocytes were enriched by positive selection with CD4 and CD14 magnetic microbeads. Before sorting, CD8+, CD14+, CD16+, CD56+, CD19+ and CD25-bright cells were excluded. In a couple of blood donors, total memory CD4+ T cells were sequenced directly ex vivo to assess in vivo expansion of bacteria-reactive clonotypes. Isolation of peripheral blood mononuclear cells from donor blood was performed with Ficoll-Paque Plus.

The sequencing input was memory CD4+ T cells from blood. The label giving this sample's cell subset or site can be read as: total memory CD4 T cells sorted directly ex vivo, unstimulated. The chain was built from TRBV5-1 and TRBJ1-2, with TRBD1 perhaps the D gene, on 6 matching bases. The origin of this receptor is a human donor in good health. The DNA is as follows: TGCGCCAGCAGCTTTCAGGGGAACTATGGCTACACCTTC. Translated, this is CASSFQGNYGYTF.